The 15 T cell receptor beta chains given below trace back to one sample, sequenced in a study of T cells after posttransplantation cyclophosphamide. Sequenced by immunoSEQ multiplex PCR; TCRdb stores in-frame clones only, minus some. The repertoire consists of some 11,000 clones, with roughly 1.9% occurring once and the leading ten covering around 16%. A marrow graft followed busulfan-fludarabine conditioning, with cyclophosphamide on days +3 and +4. The input for sequencing was PBMCs, taken after allogeneic stem cell transplant with posttransplant cyclophosphamide. These TCRs come from a male patient younger than 45 who received an allogeneic stem cell transplant from a related donor, was CMV-positive, and had no GVHD. Some T cells may be transferred from the graft donor.

This clone rates as medium-sized. The V and J genes are TRBV4-2 and TRBJ2-1; 8 nucleotides line up with TRBD2. The CDR3 has 16 residues. The germline V gene has CDR1 LGHNA and CDR2 YNFKEQ. Unmatched junction bases numbered 8, after V lost 0 bases and J lost 7 bases. The CDR3: CASSQDGSGALNEQFF. In DNA, the CDR3 is TGTGCCAGCAGCCAAGACGGTAGCGGGGCCCTGAATGAGCAGTTCTTC.

V and J are TRBV30 and TRBJ1-3, with D uncertain. The CDR3 length is 15 residues. Germline CDR1 reads GTSNPN; CDR2 reads SVGIG (reference sequence). Trimming pared 1 base from V and 0 bases from J, leaving 10 bases between. CDR3 bases: TGTGCCTGGAGTGAGGTTCGGAGCTCTGGAAACACCATATATTTT. Translated: CAWSEVRSSGNTIYF.

The DNA for the CDR3 is TGCGCCAGCAGCCAACCCCGACAAGGGACAAACCAAGAGACCCAGTACTTC. Amino acids: CASSQPRQGTNQETQYF. This chain connects TRBV4-3 to TRBJ2-5; D possibly corresponds to TRBD1 (6 bases). CDR1 is LGHNA and CDR2 is YSLEER in the germline V gene. The CDR3 sequence is 17 residues long. V was shortened by 2 bases and J by 0 bases, with 16 bases between the two germline ends.

The genes are TRBV5-1 and TRBJ2-5, with TRBD2 as a possible D gene (6 bases). Deletions cut 6 bases from V and 7 bases from J, with 13 bases between. CDR3 length equals 12 residues. Germline-derived CDR1 and CDR2 are SGHRS and YFSETQ. This chain's CDR3 is CASTGDRGTQYF. In DNA form, the CDR3 reads TGCGCCAGCACGGGGGACCGGGGGACCCAGTACTTC. Full variable domain (remainder filled in from reference TRBV5-1 and TRBJ2-5): KAGVTQTPRYLIKTRGQQVTLSCSPISGHRSVSWYQQTPGQGLQFLFEYFSETQRNKGNFPGRFSGRQFSNSRSEMNVSTLELGDSALYLCASTGDRGTQYFGPGTRLLVL.

With respect to this clone: An end of the junction differs from the germline gene, which may be a read error. DNA of the CDR3: TGTGCCGGCAGTTATGGCGGGAGCTCAATGCCGACTGGGCAGTTCTTC. Amino acid sequence: CAGSYGGSSMPTGQFF. V gene TRBV6-7 combines with J gene TRBJ2-1; TRBD2 agrees at 7 bases. TRBV6-7 is classed as an ORF, of uncertain function. This CDR3 is 16 amino acids long.

The gene calls are TRBV7-9 and TRBJ2-7; no reliable D call. The CDR3 consists of 15 residues. V was shortened by 6 bases and J by 0 bases, with 15 bases between the two germline ends. CDR1 and CDR2 from the germline V gene are SEHNR and FQNEAQ (reference sequence). DNA of the CDR3: TGTGCCAGCAGTCCAGCTCCACAGCCCTCCTACGAGCAGTACTTC. Its translation: CASSPAPQPSYEQYF.

Only a few counts were recorded for this clone. The rearrangement links TRBV28 to TRBJ1-5, with a tentative D call TRBD1 (5 bases). In germline, CDR1 is MDHEN, CDR2 SYDVKM. The CDR3 runs to 14 residues. V lost 2 bases to trimming and J lost 7 bases, with 12 bases between them. The CDR3 is CASSLTGVGQPQHF. CDR3 nucleotides: TGTGCCAGCAGTTTAACGGGGGTAGGACAGCCCCAGCATTTT.

The rearrangement joins TRBV6-6 to TRBJ1-5; TRBD1 might be the D (5 bases). The CDR3 contains 12 residues. V lost 8 bases to trimming and J lost 6 bases, with 11 bases between them. The germline V gene has CDR1 MNHNY and CDR2 SVGAGI (reference sequence). The CDR3 nucleotides are TGTGCCAGCTGGCAGGGCGGTCAGCCCCAGCATTTT. This encodes CASWQGGQPQHF.

The rearrangement links TRBV10-2 to TRBJ2-3; 8 positions match TRBD2. V gave up 11 bases and J gave up 0 bases; unmatched junction bases: 10. Germline lookup yields CDR1 WSHSY and CDR2 SAAADI. CDR3 length equals 15 residues. For the CDR3, the DNA is TGCGCCGCCACGGGGGGGCGGGGAAGCACAGATACGCAGTATTTT. Protein: CAATGGRGSTDTQYF.

In its sample, this clone was seen a few times. This chain joins TRBV6-6 and TRBJ2-5; D is possibly TRBD2 (7 bases). In germline, CDR1 is MNHNY, CDR2 SVGAGI (reference sequence). Trimming shortened V by 2 bases and J by 5 bases, and 15 bases separated the two germline ends. The CDR3 spans 15 residues. CDR3 nucleotide sequence: TGTGCCAGCAGTTACCCTGGGGGGGCGGGCGAGACCCAGTACTTC. This gives the protein CASSYPGGAGETQYF.

V gene TRBV15 combines with J gene TRBJ2-6; D might be TRBD1 (5 bases). The germline V gene encodes CDR1 LNHNV and CDR2 YYDKDF (reference sequence). Trimming stripped 4 bases from V and 1 base from J, with 8 bases between. This CDR3 is built from 15 residues. This CDR3 is CATSIGASGANVLTF. CDR3 bases: TGTGCCACCAGCATAGGGGCGTCTGGGGCCAACGTCCTGACTTTC.

The chain joins TRBV11-3 to TRBJ2-1, with TRBD2 as a possible D gene (6 bases). The V end was cut by 4 bases, the J end by 6 bases, with 16 bases between. CDR1 is SGHNT, CDR2 YENEEA, per germline. This CDR3 is built from 15 residues. CDR3 region: CASSSGTVGGNEQFF. CDR3 coding DNA: TGTGCCAGCAGCTCCGGGACTGTTGGAGGCAATGAGCAGTTCTTC.

This clone was seen a handful of times. CDR3 sequence: CASSSTGTASYEQYF. In nucleotides, the CDR3 is TGTGCCAGCAGCTCAACCGGGACAGCTTCCTACGAGCAGTACTTC. The chain joins TRBV6-5 to TRBJ2-7; 7 bases map to TRBD1. The germline gives CDR1 MNHEY, CDR2 SVGAGI. V shed 6 bases, J shed 1 base, and the junction held 9 bases outside the gene matches. The CDR3 runs to 15 residues.

There are a few counts of this clone. The chain carries TRBV28 and TRBJ1-2; D is unresolved. The germline CDR1 and CDR2 sequences are MDHEN and SYDVKM. V was shortened by 8 bases and J by 5 bases, with 18 bases between the two germline ends. This CDR3 contains 14 residues. In DNA form, the CDR3 reads TGTGCCAGCGGAAACGGCCAATCGGGTTATGGCTACACCTTC. The encoded protein is CASGNGQSGYGYTF.

V gene TRBV2 combines with J gene TRBJ1-1; TRBD1 aligns across 7 bases. Trimming at V came to 5 bases and at J to 1 base, leaving 4 bases not matched to a gene. Germline lookup yields CDR1 SNHLY and CDR2 FYNNEI. The CDR3 is 14 amino acids. The CDR3 DNA reads as TGTGCCAGCAGTCCGCAGGGGGGGAACACTGAAGCTTTCTTT. Translation: CASSPQGGNTEAFF.